This is a list of T cell receptor beta chains from one sample in a study of shared clonotypes between healthy human individuals. TCRdb's copy holds only in-frame clones and misses some; the assay was immunoSEQ multiplex PCR. Altogether approximately 2,300,000 clones are present, approximately 90% being singletons, with the ten largest covering approximately 0.41%. Sample: naive CD4+ T cells from PBMCs. Every receptor here comes from a young man in good health. Some clones in this sample may be carry-over from other donors' samples. The CDR3 runs from the conserved cysteine through the conserved F or W. A D gene is named only where the DNA matches it firmly. The size entry is marked missing in some rows and otherwise reads once, few, many or a size class.

abundance	v_gene	j_gene	d_gene	CDR3nt	CDR3aa
NA	TRBV28	TRBJ2-7	TRBD2	TGTGCCAGCAGTCCACCTAGCGGGAGTTACGAGCAGTACTTC	CASSPPSGSYEQYF
NA	TRBV11-2	TRBJ2-3	NA	TGTGCCAGCAGCTCCCCCGGGCGGGGCGCTAGCACAGATACGCAGTATTTT	CASSSPGRGASTDTQYF
NA	TRBV9	TRBJ2-5	NA	TGTGCCAGCAGCGTAGATCTTCAGTCGGAGACCCAGTACTTC	CASSVDLQSETQYF
NA	TRBV4-2	TRBJ1-3	TRBD1	TGTGCCAGCAGCCCCTACGGGACAGAAGGAAACACCATATATTTT	CASSPYGTEGNTIYF
NA	TRBV29-1	TRBJ2-1	NA	TGCAGCGTTGAAGTAGGCGGGCACCTTCAAGGCAGTGAGCAGTTCTTC	CSVEVGGHLQGSEQFF
few	TRBV29-1	TRBJ1-1	NA	TGCAGCGTGCGACCCCCGTATGGCATGAACACTGAAGCTTTCTTT	CSVRPPYGMNTEAFF
NA	TRBV5-1	TRBJ1-2	TRBD1	TGCGCCAGCAGCTTAGACAGGGCGCAGGAGGGCTACACCTTC	CASSLDRAQEGYTF
once	TRBV28	TRBJ2-7	TRBD2	TGTGCCAGCAGACGACTAGCGGGAGGGAACTACGAGCAGTACTTC	CASRRLAGGNYEQYF
NA	TRBV19	TRBJ2-6	NA	TGTGCCAGTAGTTACTTCAGACAGTCAGGGTCTGGGGCCAACGTCCTGACTTTC	CASSYFRQSGSGANVLTF
NA	TRBV7-8	TRBJ2-7	NA	TGTGCCAGCAGCTTAGCGCACGTCTCATACGAGCAGTACTTC	CASSLAHVSYEQYF
NA	TRBV29-1	TRBJ1-1	NA	TGCAGCGTCGCCCGGGGGACTGAAGCTTTCTTT	CSVARGTEAFF
NA	TRBV20-1	TRBJ2-2	NA	TGCAGTGCCCCCCTGACACGGGAGCTGTTTTTT	CSAPLTRELFF
NA	TRBV6-6	TRBJ2-7	TRBD2	TGTGCCAGCAGAGGAGGGACTAGCGGATTCGTTTGGGAGCAGTACTTC	CASRGGTSGFVWEQYF
NA	TRBV5-6	TRBJ1-1	NA	TGTGCCAGCAGCTTGACTCCACCGAACACTGAAGCTTTCTTT	CASSLTPPNTEAFF
NA	TRBV10-2	TRBJ2-1	TRBD1	TGCGCCAGCAGAGGCCGACAGGGGGCTCCTTACAATGAGCAGTTCTTC	CASRGRQGAPYNEQFF
NA	TRBV5-1	TRBJ1-1	NA	TGCGCCAGCAGCTTGGATGGTGGTACTGAAGCTTTCTTT	CASSLDGGTEAFF
NA	TRBV28	TRBJ2-7	NA	TGTGCCAGCAGCGTTCGCTCCTACGAGCAGTACTTC	CASSVRSYEQYF
NA	TRBV7-9	TRBJ2-7	NA	TGTGCCAGCAGCTTATTTGAATACTACGAGCAGTACTTC	CASSLFEYYEQYF
once	TRBV7-3	TRBJ2-1	NA	TGTGCCAGCAGCTTAGCACCCGACAGTTACAATGAGCAGTTCTTC	CASSLAPDSYNEQFF
NA	TRBV11-2	TRBJ2-1	TRBD2	TGTGCCAGCAGCTTACATGTACTAGCGGGCGCGTATGAGCAGTTCTTC	CASSLHVLAGAYEQFF
NA	TRBV7-2	TRBJ2-7	TRBD2	TGTGCCAGCAGCAGGACCACAGCGGGAGAGGTGCAGTACTTC	CASSRTTAGEVQYF
NA	TRBV9	TRBJ2-1	TRBD2	TGTGCCAGCAGCGTTAGCGGGACTAGCGGGGTCGGTCAGTTCTTC	CASSVSGTSGVGQFF
once	TRBV28	TRBJ1-5	NA	TGTGCCAGCAGTCCGTACCGTGGGGGGGATCAGCCCCAGCATTTT	CASSPYRGGDQPQHF
NA	TRBV7-2	TRBJ2-1	NA	TGTGCCAGCAGCCCGGACAATGAGCAGTTCTTC	CASSPDNEQFF
NA	TRBV10-3	TRBJ2-3	TRBD1	TGTGCCATCAGGTTGGACAGGGCGACAGATACGCAGTATTTT	CAIRLDRATDTQYF
NA	TRBV21-1	TRBJ1-2	NA	TGTGCCAGCAGCAAAGATGAGGAGGAAAAGTATGGCTACACCTTC	CASSKDEEEKYGYTF
once	TRBV5-4	TRBJ2-3	TRBD1	TGTGCCAGCAGCTTGGTAGGGGGCGCGGTGACAGATACGCAGTATTTT	CASSLVGGAVTDTQYF
NA	TRBV6-1	TRBJ2-7	TRBD2	TGTGCCAGCAGTGTAGCGGGAGCCCCCGAGCAGTACTTC	CASSVAGAPEQYF
NA	TRBV6-1	TRBJ2-5	TRBD1	TGTGCCAGCAGTCTCAGACAGGGGCCTCAAGAGACCCAGTACTTC	CASSLRQGPQETQYF